These 28 T cell receptor beta chains originate from one sample sequenced in a study of T cells after yellow fever vaccination. TCRdb redid the calling of the 5' RACE reads with MiXCR, one entry per CDR3 protein. The sample records hundreds of thousands of distinct CDR3 sequences, 3.6% being singletons. The sample was PBMCs, taken on the day of the yellow fever booster vaccination. All receptors come from a man aged 18 to 30 who received the YFV17D yellow fever vaccine.

This clonotype has at least ten counts. This rearrangement joins TRBV7-8 to TRBJ1-4; no reliable D call. Looked up from germline, CDR1 is SGHVS and CDR2 is FQNEAQ. This CDR3 is built from 16 residues. The V and J ends lost 3 bases and 1 base respectively, with 12 bases between them. In DNA form, the CDR3 reads TGTGCCAGCAGCTTTAATTTCGTCGGAACTAATGAAAAACTGTTTTTT. This codes for CASSFNFVGTNEKLFF.

This chain uses TRBV18 with TRBJ2-7; D gene uncertain. V was clipped by 1 base and J by 6 bases, with 4 bases between them. Germline V gene lookup returns CDR1 KGHSH and CDR2 LQKENI. The CDR3 consists of 11 residues. The CDR3 nucleotides are TGTGCCAGCTCACCACTCTCCGAGCAGTACGTC. Its protein product is CASSPLSEQYV.

The CDR3 spells CASSSRDREGVSYNEQFF. The CDR3 bases are TGTGCCAGCAGCTCCCGGGACAGGGAGGGGGTATCCTACAATGAGCAGTTCTTC. V gene TRBV7-8 combines with J gene TRBJ2-1, with 9 bases matching TRBD1. Germline loops: CDR1 SGHVS, CDR2 FQNEAQ. The CDR3 spans 18 residues. V lost 4 bases, J lost 1 base, and 11 bases stayed unmatched.

This clonotype has at least ten counts. The chain is built from TRBV20-1 and TRBJ2-2, with 8 bases identical to TRBD2. The CDR3 loop spans 15 amino acids. Trimming at V came to 4 bases and at J to 3 bases, leaving 7 bases not matched to a gene. CDR1 and CDR2 (germline): DFQATT, SNEGSKA (reference sequence). The CDR3 spells CSAKGSGGYTGELFF. The CDR3 nucleotides read TGCAGTGCTAAAGGGTCGGGGGGGTACACCGGGGAGCTGTTTTTT.

This clonotype was recorded at least ten times. This chain uses TRBV20-1 with TRBJ2-3; no reliable D call. This CDR3 has 14 amino acids. Trimming left V 6 bases short and J 2 bases short, with 15 bases between. CDR1 is DFQATT, CDR2 SNEGSKA, per germline (reference sequence). CDR3 residues: CSAARAVITDTQYF. The CDR3 DNA reads as TGCAGTGCCGCTAGGGCGGTAATCACAGATACGCAGTATTTT.

V gene TRBV20-1 combines with J gene TRBJ2-1; D possibly corresponds to TRBD1 (6 bases). There are 12 residues in the CDR3. Trimming removed 0 bases from V and 10 bases from J, with 10 bases in between. Germline CDR1 reads DFQATT; CDR2 reads SNEGSKA (reference sequence). CDR3 in DNA: TGCAGTGCTAGAGATCTTAGGGGGGAGCAGTTCTTC. It encodes CSARDLRGEQFF.

This clonotype was recorded at least ten times. The rearrangement uses TRBV4-1 and TRBJ2-3; possible D gene TRBD1, 6 bases. V was clipped by 3 bases and J by 10 bases, with 11 bases between them. CDR3 size: 12 residues. Germline CDR1 is MGHRA and CDR2 is YSYEKL. DNA of the CDR3: TGCGCCAGCAGCCACGACCAGGGGCCGCAGTATTTT. It specifies CASSHDQGPQYF.

This clonotype was recorded many times. The V and J genes are TRBV5-1 and TRBJ1-2; 7 bases agree with TRBD1. CDR1 is SGHRS, CDR2 YFSETQ, per germline. The CDR3 totals 12 residues. V lost 4 bases and J lost 7; bases outside the gene matches: 4. CDR3 DNA: TGCGCCAGCAGCACAGGGGACGGTGGCTACACCTTC. Its protein product is CASSTGDGGYTF.

This clonotype was detected only a few times. The chain uses TRBV9 and TRBJ2-3, with D maybe TRBD2 (6 bases). Germline CDR1 reads SGDLS; CDR2 reads YYNGEE. This CDR3 region has 15 residues. The V gene lost 7 bases and the J gene lost 5 bases, with 20 bases spanning the gap. CDR3 DNA sequence: TGTGCCAGCTCGCAGTGGACGGGGGAGCGAGATACGCAGTATTTT. Amino acid sequence: CASSQWTGERDTQYF.

The V call is TRBV5-1, the J call TRBJ2-3; 8 bases match TRBD2. Germline V gene lookup returns CDR1 SGHRS and CDR2 YFSETQ. The CDR3 is made up of 18 amino acids. Losses at the gene ends were 0 bases for V and 0 bases for J; bases not matched to a gene: 9. The CDR3 DNA sequence: TGCGCCAGCAGCTTGGCCGGGGTCAGCGGGGGTAGCACAGATACGCAGTATTTT. As protein: CASSLAGVSGGSTDTQYF.

The chain combines TRBV19 with TRBJ2-1; 8 nucleotides align to TRBD1. The ends lost 7 bases at V and 6 bases at J; junction bases unmatched: 11. The germline V gene encodes CDR1 LNHDA and CDR2 SQIVND (reference sequence). CDR3 length: 15 residues. The CDR3 spells CASIMPGGSGNEQFF. The CDR3 coding sequence is TGTGCCAGTATCATGCCAGGGGGCTCCGGCAATGAGCAGTTCTTC.

The chain is built from TRBV7-6 and TRBJ1-3, with D unclear. Germline V CDR1 and CDR2: SGHVS, FNYEAQ. The ends were cut back, 5 bases at V and 4 bases at J, with 12 bases in the middle. The CDR3 length is 14 residues. DNA for the CDR3: TGTGCCAGCAGCAGCAAGGTGTACGGAAACACCATATATTTT. As protein: CASSSKVYGNTIYF.

The sample holds a few counts of this clonotype. In DNA form, the CDR3 reads TGTGCCAGCAGCCCCCCCGGGACGCGCGGAAACACCATATATTTT. It translates to CASSPPGTRGNTIYF. This sequence joins TRBV7-9 and TRBJ1-3; perhaps TRBD1 as D (5 bases). Trimming stripped 5 bases from V and 4 bases from J, with 15 bases between. Germline V gene data show CDR1 as SEHNR and CDR2 as FQNEAQ (reference sequence). The CDR3 is made up of 15 amino acids. The whole variable domain, filled in from reference TRBV7-9 and TRBJ1-3, reads DTGVSQNPRHKITKRGQNVTFRCDPISEHNRLYWYRQTLGQGPEFLTYFQNEAQLEKSRLLSDRFSAERPKGSFSTLEIQRTEQGDSAMYLCASSPPGTRGNTIYFGEGSWLTVV.

There are many counts of this clonotype. The chain carries TRBV7-2 and TRBJ2-7; D is perhaps TRBD1 or TRBD2 (7 bases each). The germline V gene has CDR1 SGHTA and CDR2 FQGNSA. The CDR3 totals 15 residues. The V gene lost 5 bases and the J gene lost 0 bases, with 14 bases spanning the gap. Here the CDR3 reads CASSQGGASSYEQYF. The CDR3 coding sequence is TGTGCCAGCAGCCAGGGGGGGGCTTCCTCCTACGAGCAGTACTTC. The variable domain in full, completed from reference TRBV7-2 and TRBJ2-7, reads GAGVSQSPSNKVTEKGKDVELRCDPISGHTALYWYRQSLGQGLEFLIYFQGNSAPDKSGLPSDRFSAERTGGSVSTLTIQRTQQEDSAVYLCASSQGGASSYEQYFGPGTRLTVT.

This clonotype appeared many times. The chain employs TRBV7-2 and TRBJ2-3, with D unclear. Germline V gene data show CDR1 as SGHTA and CDR2 as FQGNSA. Trimming took 3 bases from V and 6 from J, leaving 4 bases between them. This CDR3 has 11 residues. CDR3 nucleotide sequence: TGTGCCAGCAGCTTTGTGGATACGCAGTATTTT. This codes for CASSFVDTQYF.

This clonotype was counted many times. J is TRBJ2-7 and V is TRBV4-3; D possibly matches TRBD1 or TRBD2 (6 bases each). This CDR3 is 19 amino acids long. From germline, CDR1 is LGHNA and CDR2 YSLEER. V lost 4 bases, J lost 2 bases, and 27 bases lay in between. CDR3 loop: CASSPRGSDKNPGAYEQYV. CDR3 bases: TGCGCCAGCAGCCCAAGGGGGTCGGATAAGAACCCGGGGGCCTACGAGCAGTACGTC.

This rearrangement joins TRBV3-1 to TRBJ1-3; D might be TRBD1 (6 bases). Germline CDR1 LGHDT, CDR2 YNNKEL (reference sequence). The V end lost 4 bases, the J end lost 0 bases, and 13 bases lay between the germline ends. The CDR3 consists of 16 residues. The CDR3 sequence: CASSLVDRSSGNTIYF. CDR3 sequence (DNA): TGTGCCAGCAGCCTAGTAGACAGGAGCTCTGGAAACACCATATATTTT.

The genes are TRBV28 and TRBJ2-3; TRBD2 matches 11 bases. The CDR3 extends over 16 amino acids. Germline CDR1 is MDHEN and CDR2 is SYDVKM. The V and J ends lost 4 bases and 5 bases, in that order; junction bases with no gene match: 8. The CDR3 bases are TGTGCCAGCAGTTCAATAGCGGGGGGGCCTAGAGATACGCAGTATTTT. It is translated as CASSSIAGGPRDTQYF. Looking up the rest from reference TRBV28 and TRBJ2-3 gives the full variable domain: DVKVTQSSRYLVKRTGEKVFLECVQDMDHENMFWYRQDPGLGLRLIYFSYDVKMKEKGDIPEGYSVSREKKERFSLILESASTNQTSMYLCASSSIAGGPRDTQYFGPGTRLTVL.

In its sample, this clonotype was seen many times. The gene calls are TRBV5-5 and TRBJ2-7, with TRBD2 matching over 8 bases. Germline-derived CDR1 and CDR2 are SGHKS and YYEKEE (reference sequence). The CDR3 length is 14 residues. The ends lost 4 bases at V and 3 bases at J; junction bases unmatched: 6. The CDR3 DNA sequence: TGTGCCAGCAGCCCAAGGACTAGCTACTACGAGCAGTACGTC. Amino acid sequence: CASSPRTSYYEQYV.

This chain connects TRBV24-1 to TRBJ2-7; D call uncertain. Germline lookup yields CDR1 KGHDR and CDR2 SFDVKD. The V and J ends lost 2 bases and 2 bases respectively, with 12 bases between them. The CDR3 consists of 15 residues. The CDR3 reads CATSDSKAATYEQYF. The CDR3 nucleotides are TGTGCCACCAGTGATTCCAAGGCAGCCACCTACGAGCAGTACTTC.

This clonotype turned up a few times. V is TRBV20-1 and J is TRBJ1-1; TRBD1 aligns across 8 bases. The V segment lost 4 bases and the J segment 3 bases; nucleotides outside the gene matches: 7. Looked up from germline, CDR1 is DFQATT and CDR2 is SNEGSKA (reference sequence). The CDR3 sequence is 14 residues long. CDR3 protein: CSAKTGGQDTEAFF. In DNA form, the CDR3 reads TGCAGTGCTAAAACAGGGGGTCAGGACACTGAAGCTTTCTTT.

This rearrangement joins TRBV4-3 to TRBJ1-5, with D perhaps TRBD1 (5 bases). The CDR3 has 17 residues. Trimming pared 0 bases from V and 4 bases from J, leaving 16 bases between. CDR1 and CDR2 (germline): LGHNA, YSLEER. The CDR3 spells CASSQDPPRDGNQPQHF. CDR3 bases: TGCGCCAGCAGCCAAGATCCTCCGAGGGACGGGAATCAGCCCCAGCATTTT.

This clonotype was detected only a few times. The chain combines TRBV19 with TRBJ1-1; perhaps TRBD1 as D (5 bases). The CDR3 length is 14 residues. The V and J ends lost 1 base and 3 bases respectively, with 9 bases between them. Germline V CDR1 and CDR2: LNHDA, SQIVND (reference sequence). DNA for the CDR3: TGTGCCAGTAGTATAGTAGGGGATGACACTGAAGCTTTCTTT. It is translated as CASSIVGDDTEAFF.

At least ten counts were recorded for this clonotype. The chain combines TRBV7-8 with TRBJ2-7; D is perhaps TRBD1 (6 bases). In germline, CDR1 is SGHVS, CDR2 FQNEAQ. The CDR3 runs to 14 residues. V was trimmed by 6 bases and J by 0 bases, leaving 12 bases between them. CDR3 loop: CASRDQQGSYEQYF. The CDR3 bases are TGTGCCAGCAGAGACCAACAGGGCTCCTACGAGCAGTACTTC.

This clonotype occurred many times. The chain carries TRBV6-2 or TRBV6-3 and TRBJ2-1; 13 bases align to TRBD2. The V gene end was trimmed by 6 bases and the J gene end by 0 bases; junction bases not matched to a gene: 26. There are 24 residues in the CDR3. Germline CDR1 reads MNHEY; CDR2 reads SVGEGT. CDR3 region: CASRIIGTSGVPGEGSRSYNEQFF. The CDR3 bases are TGTGCCAGCAGAATTATCGGGACTAGCGGGGTACCCGGGGAGGGGTCTCGCTCCTACAATGAGCAGTTCTTC.

This clonotype has only a few counts. This sequence joins TRBV20-1 and TRBJ2-3; D not resolved. The germline V gene has CDR1 DFQATT and CDR2 SNEGSKA (reference sequence). The V end lost 6 bases, the J end lost 1 base, and 17 bases lay between the germline ends. The CDR3 has 15 amino acids. This CDR3 is CSAYSSWQRTDTQYF. Here the CDR3 DNA reads TGCAGTGCCTACTCATCCTGGCAACGCACAGATACGCAGTATTTT.

This chain connects TRBV29-1 to TRBJ1-2; D not certain. Germline CDR1 is SQVTM and CDR2 is ANQGSEA. The V end lost 2 bases, the J end lost 8 bases, and 12 bases lay between the germline ends. The CDR3 is 12 residues long. CDR3 sequence: CSVELGARGYTF. CDR3 sequence (DNA): TGCAGCGTTGAATTGGGCGCTAGGGGCTACACCTTC.

This clonotype was recorded many times. This sequence joins TRBV20-1 and TRBJ2-5; no clear D gene. This CDR3 spans 12 amino acids. V was cut by 6 bases and J by 0 bases, with 8 bases left in between. Germline-derived CDR1 and CDR2 are DFQATT and SNEGSKA (reference sequence). CDR3 nucleotides: TGCAGTGCGAATGCTAACCAAGAGACCCAGTACTTC. This translates into CSANANQETQYF.